Listed below are T cell receptor beta chains from one sample, sequenced in a study of T cell responses to AZD1222 COVID-19 vaccine. The table came from immunoSEQ multiplex PCR; TCRdb's copy has only in-frame clones and leaves some out. Among about 140,000 clones listed, about 91% were seen once. Sequencing used peripheral blood, obtained 28 days after the second AZD1222 dose. The receptors were sampled from an adult who received the AZD1222 COVID-19 vaccine. CDR3s include the opening cysteine and the closing phenylalanine or tryptophan. A D gene is named only where the DNA matches it firmly. Part of the rows lack a size; the others show once, few, many or a class for expanded clones.

j_gene: TRBJ1-4
abundance: -
v_gene: TRBV28
d_gene: TRBD1
CDR3aa: CASSKQGAGGEKLFF
CDR3nt: TGTGCCAGCAGTAAGCAGGGGGCAGGAGGGGAAAAACTGTTTTTT

j_gene: TRBJ1-1
abundance: -
v_gene: TRBV6-5
d_gene: TRBD1
CDR3aa: CASRARTGNFEAFF
CDR3nt: TGTGCCAGCAGAGCTCGGACAGGGAACTTTGAAGCTTTCTTT

j_gene: TRBJ2-1
abundance: -
v_gene: TRBV28
d_gene: -
CDR3aa: CASSLAAAGYNEQFF
CDR3nt: TGTGCCAGCAGCCTCGCGGCTGCCGGATACAATGAGCAGTTCTTC

j_gene: TRBJ2-7
abundance: -
v_gene: TRBV6-5
d_gene: TRBD1
CDR3aa: CASSYLRQGYEQYF
CDR3nt: TGTGCCAGCAGTTACTTGCGACAGGGGTACGAGCAGTACTTC

j_gene: TRBJ1-1
abundance: few
v_gene: TRBV3-1/TRBV3-2
d_gene: -
CDR3aa: CASSLGERLTEAFF
CDR3nt: TGTGCCAGCAGCCTCGGGGAACGGTTAACTGAAGCTTTCTTT

j_gene: TRBJ1-1
abundance: -
v_gene: TRBV2
d_gene: TRBD1
CDR3aa: CASSEDRVTEAFF
CDR3nt: TGTGCCAGCAGTGAGGACAGGGTCACTGAAGCTTTCTTT

j_gene: TRBJ2-7
abundance: -
v_gene: TRBV4-2
d_gene: TRBD1
CDR3aa: CASSQHSGQGMYEQYF
CDR3nt: TGTGCCAGCAGTCAACACTCGGGACAGGGGATGTACGAGCAGTACTTC

j_gene: TRBJ1-2
abundance: -
v_gene: TRBV28
d_gene: -
CDR3aa: CASHPFGGRDGGYTF
CDR3nt: TGTGCCAGCCACCCGTTCGGCGGCAGGGACGGTGGCTACACCTTC

j_gene: TRBJ2-5
abundance: -
v_gene: TRBV4-2
d_gene: -
CDR3aa: CASSQAGAGETQYF
CDR3nt: TGTGCCAGCAGCCAAGCGGGGGCGGGTGAGACCCAGTACTTC

j_gene: TRBJ1-3
abundance: -
v_gene: TRBV10-2
d_gene: -
CDR3aa: CASGGGGNTIYF
CDR3nt: TGCGCCAGCGGGGGTGGTGGAAACACCATATATTTT

j_gene: TRBJ1-2
abundance: -
v_gene: TRBV28
d_gene: -
CDR3aa: CASTRELRGYTF
CDR3nt: TGTGCCTCGACCAGGGAGCTTCGTGGCTACACCTTC

j_gene: TRBJ2-7
abundance: -
v_gene: TRBV7-6
d_gene: -
CDR3aa: CASSLEKGPRGEQYF
CDR3nt: TGTGCCAGCAGCCTAGAAAAGGGACCCCGGGGCGAGCAGTACTTC

j_gene: TRBJ2-3
abundance: few
v_gene: TRBV10-2
d_gene: TRBD2
CDR3aa: CATQGGSITDTQYF
CDR3nt: TGCGCCACCCAGGGAGGGTCTATTACAGATACGCAGTATTTT

j_gene: TRBJ2-7
abundance: -
v_gene: TRBV29-1
d_gene: -
CDR3aa: CSVEGRGFYEQYF
CDR3nt: TGCAGCGTTGAAGGAAGGGGCTTCTACGAGCAGTACTTC

j_gene: TRBJ2-7
abundance: -
v_gene: TRBV9
d_gene: TRBD2
CDR3aa: CASSVDPSGSYEQYF
CDR3nt: TGTGCCAGCAGCGTAGATCCTAGCGGCTCCTACGAGCAGTACTTC

j_gene: TRBJ2-2
abundance: -
v_gene: TRBV4-1
d_gene: TRBD2
CDR3aa: CASSHGLYGLAGGYTGELFF
CDR3nt: TGCGCCAGCAGCCACGGGTTGTACGGACTAGCGGGGGGTTACACCGGGGAGCTGTTTTTT

j_gene: TRBJ1-6
abundance: -
v_gene: TRBV7-9
d_gene: -
CDR3aa: CASSPVAVNSPLHF
CDR3nt: TGTGCCAGCAGCCCGGTGGCCGTGAATTCACCCCTCCACTTT

j_gene: TRBJ1-2
abundance: -
v_gene: TRBV27
d_gene: TRBD1
CDR3aa: CASSLWGTGGNFGYTF
CDR3nt: TGTGCCAGCAGTTTATGGGGGACAGGGGGTAATTTTGGCTACACCTTC

j_gene: TRBJ1-1
abundance: -
v_gene: TRBV28
d_gene: TRBD1
CDR3aa: CASRGDRDGSIEAFF
CDR3nt: TGTGCCAGCAGAGGCGACAGGGACGGGAGCATTGAAGCTTTCTTT

j_gene: TRBJ2-3
abundance: -
v_gene: TRBV6-5
d_gene: TRBD1
CDR3aa: CASSYRQGAWDTQYF
CDR3nt: TGTGCCAGCAGTTACAGACAGGGGGCGTGGGATACGCAGTATTTT

j_gene: TRBJ1-1
abundance: -
v_gene: TRBV6-5
d_gene: TRBD1
CDR3aa: CASSRQGGTEAFF
CDR3nt: TGTGCCAGCAGCCGACAGGGTGGGACTGAAGCTTTCTTT

j_gene: TRBJ2-1
abundance: few
v_gene: TRBV5-1
d_gene: TRBD2
CDR3aa: CASSSGLAGGERDNEQFF
CDR3nt: TGCGCCAGCAGCTCGGGACTAGCGGGCGGGGAAAGGGACAATGAGCAGTTCTTC

j_gene: TRBJ2-1
abundance: once
v_gene: TRBV7-2
d_gene: -
CDR3aa: CASSPTAPAKGYNEQFF
CDR3nt: TGTGCCAGCAGCCCAACGGCACCAGCCAAAGGCTACAATGAGCAGTTCTTC

j_gene: TRBJ2-2
abundance: -
v_gene: TRBV19
d_gene: TRBD1
CDR3aa: CASSVDRGPGELFF
CDR3nt: TGTGCCAGTAGTGTCGACAGGGGGCCCGGGGAGCTGTTTTTT

j_gene: TRBJ1-1
abundance: once
v_gene: TRBV7-9
d_gene: -
CDR3aa: CASRQMGDTEAFF
CDR3nt: TGTGCCAGCAGGCAGATGGGGGACACTGAAGCTTTCTTT

j_gene: TRBJ1-2
abundance: -
v_gene: TRBV7-2
d_gene: -
CDR3aa: CASSPDLGGYTF
CDR3nt: TGTGCCAGCAGCCCCGATTTAGGTGGCTACACCTTC

j_gene: TRBJ2-2
abundance: -
v_gene: TRBV27
d_gene: -
CDR3aa: CASSRPGVGWDTGELFF
CDR3nt: TGTGCCAGCAGTCGTCCGGGTGTCGGATGGGACACCGGGGAGCTGTTTTTT

j_gene: TRBJ2-1
abundance: -
v_gene: TRBV6-5
d_gene: -
CDR3aa: CASRARTARYNEQFF
CDR3nt: TGTGCCAGCAGGGCCAGGACAGCCCGATACAATGAGCAGTTCTTC

j_gene: TRBJ2-1
abundance: -
v_gene: TRBV6-1
d_gene: TRBD1
CDR3aa: CASSEAPTGFYNEQFF
CDR3nt: TGTGCCAGCAGTGAAGCGCCGACAGGGTTTTACAATGAGCAGTTCTTC

j_gene: TRBJ2-1
abundance: -
v_gene: TRBV6-5
d_gene: -
CDR3aa: CASSMTEYNEQFF
CDR3nt: TGTGCCAGCAGTATGACAGAATACAATGAGCAGTTCTTC

j_gene: TRBJ2-1
abundance: -
v_gene: TRBV7-3
d_gene: -
CDR3aa: CASLGEQFF
CDR3nt: TGTGCCAGCCTAGGTGAGCAGTTCTTC

j_gene: TRBJ2-3
abundance: -
v_gene: TRBV7-9
d_gene: TRBD2
CDR3aa: CASSLTSGVADTQYF
CDR3nt: TGTGCCAGCAGCTTGACTAGCGGGGTGGCAGATACGCAGTATTTT

j_gene: TRBJ1-5
abundance: -
v_gene: TRBV4-1
d_gene: -
CDR3aa: CASSQDWDSSKPQHF
CDR3nt: TGCGCCAGCAGCCAAGACTGGGACTCCAGCAAGCCCCAGCATTTT

j_gene: TRBJ2-1
abundance: -
v_gene: TRBV19
d_gene: -
CDR3aa: CASSIGDGFGSEQFF
CDR3nt: TGTGCCAGTAGTATAGGTGACGGGTTTGGAAGTGAGCAGTTCTTC

j_gene: TRBJ2-3
abundance: -
v_gene: TRBV4-1
d_gene: -
CDR3aa: CASSQPDYPTDTQYF
CDR3nt: TGCGCCAGCAGCCAACCTGACTACCCCACAGATACGCAGTATTTT

j_gene: TRBJ1-3
abundance: -
v_gene: TRBV10-3
d_gene: -
CDR3aa: CAIGQILSPTGNTIYF
CDR3nt: TGTGCCATAGGACAGATTCTATCCCCGACTGGAAACACCATATATTTT

j_gene: TRBJ1-1
abundance: -
v_gene: TRBV27
d_gene: TRBD1
CDR3aa: CASSRTGKGTEAFF
CDR3nt: TGTGCCAGCAGTCGGACAGGAAAAGGAACTGAAGCTTTCTTT

j_gene: TRBJ2-1
abundance: -
v_gene: TRBV24-1
d_gene: TRBD2
CDR3aa: CATSDRRLASGKSYNEQFF
CDR3nt: TGTGCCACCAGTGATCGCCGACTAGCTAGCGGGAAATCCTACAATGAGCAGTTCTTC

j_gene: TRBJ2-2
abundance: -
v_gene: TRBV6-6
d_gene: TRBD1
CDR3aa: CASSGSDRRTGELFF
CDR3nt: TGTGCCAGCAGTGGATCGGACAGGCGCACCGGGGAGCTGTTTTTT

j_gene: TRBJ2-7
abundance: -
v_gene: TRBV11-2
d_gene: -
CDR3aa: CASSFLLGGSSYEQYF
CDR3nt: TGTGCCAGCAGTTTCTTACTAGGTGGGAGCTCCTACGAGCAGTACTTC

j_gene: TRBJ2-3
abundance: -
v_gene: TRBV12-3/TRBV12-4
d_gene: -
CDR3aa: CASGRDRTDTQYF
CDR3nt: TGTGCCAGCGGGCGGGACCGCACAGATACGCAGTATTTT

j_gene: TRBJ2-2
abundance: once
v_gene: TRBV6-5
d_gene: TRBD2
CDR3aa: CASSTREGSTGELFF
CDR3nt: TGTGCCAGCAGCACACGGGAGGGAAGTACCGGGGAGCTGTTTTTT

j_gene: TRBJ2-2
abundance: -
v_gene: TRBV3-1/TRBV3-2
d_gene: -
CDR3aa: CASSQDPRGENTGELFF
CDR3nt: TGTGCCAGCAGCCAAGACCCCAGGGGAGAGAACACCGGGGAGCTGTTTTTT

j_gene: TRBJ2-1
abundance: -
v_gene: TRBV7-9
d_gene: TRBD2
CDR3aa: CASRRSSGSFYNEQFF
CDR3nt: TGTGCCAGCAGACGATCTAGCGGGAGCTTCTACAATGAGCAGTTCTTC

j_gene: TRBJ2-1
abundance: -
v_gene: TRBV10-3
d_gene: -
CDR3aa: CAISDPATEHNEQFF
CDR3nt: TGTGCCATCAGTGACCCCGCCACGGAGCACAATGAGCAGTTCTTC

j_gene: TRBJ1-1
abundance: -
v_gene: TRBV28
d_gene: -
CDR3aa: CASTSSAGYEAFF
CDR3nt: TGTGCCAGCACCTCCTCGGCAGGGTATGAAGCTTTCTTT

j_gene: TRBJ2-1
abundance: -
v_gene: TRBV11-3
d_gene: -
CDR3aa: CASSLQGEGYNEQFF
CDR3nt: TGTGCCAGCAGCTTACAGGGGGAGGGATACAATGAGCAGTTCTTC

j_gene: TRBJ2-7
abundance: -
v_gene: TRBV7-3
d_gene: -
CDR3aa: CASSDHWQSMDEQYF
CDR3nt: TGTGCCAGCAGCGACCACTGGCAATCAATGGACGAGCAGTACTTC